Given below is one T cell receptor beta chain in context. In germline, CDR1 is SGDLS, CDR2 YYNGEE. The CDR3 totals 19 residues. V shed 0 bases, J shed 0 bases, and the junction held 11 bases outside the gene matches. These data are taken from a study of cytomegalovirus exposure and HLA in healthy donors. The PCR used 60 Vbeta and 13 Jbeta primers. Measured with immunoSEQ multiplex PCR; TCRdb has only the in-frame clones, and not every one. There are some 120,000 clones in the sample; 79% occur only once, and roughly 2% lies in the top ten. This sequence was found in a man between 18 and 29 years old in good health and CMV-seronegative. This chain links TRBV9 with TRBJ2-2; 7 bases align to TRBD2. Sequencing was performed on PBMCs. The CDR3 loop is CASSVGRGGRSANTGELFF. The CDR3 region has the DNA TGTGCCAGCAGCGTAGGGCGGGGCGGGAGATCCGCGAACACCGGGGAGCTGTTTTTT.